The 30 T cell receptor beta chains below all came from one sample that was sequenced in a study of control samples from healthy donors and cancer patients. TCRdb's copy holds only in-frame clones and misses some; the assay was immunoSEQ multiplex PCR. The sample yields 65,000 to 85,000 clones, over 75% seen once. The specimen was PBMCs. These receptor sequences come from a woman aged 50 to 65 with head and neck cancer.

The chain is built from TRBV9 and TRBJ1-3, with D hard to call. V was trimmed by 0 bases and J by 4 bases, leaving 8 bases between them. Germline V gene sequence: CDR1 SGDLS, CDR2 YYNGEE. CDR3 length: 14 residues. CDR3 region: CASSVGHGGNTIYF. CDR3 sequence (DNA): TGTGCCAGCAGCGTAGGACACGGGGGAAACACCATATATTTT.

This clone was seen a few times. V usage is TRBV18 and J usage is TRBJ1-2; D not certain. V dropped 4 bases and J dropped 8 bases, with 11 bases sitting between them. The germline V gene has CDR1 KGHSH and CDR2 LQKENI. CDR3 size: 12 residues. This chain's CDR3 is CASSQDGLGYTF. DNA of the CDR3: TGTGCCAGCTCACAAGATGGACTAGGCTACACCTTC.

V is TRBV3-1 (or the pseudogene TRBV3-2) and J is TRBJ2-1; tentatively, D is TRBD1 (5 bases). Germline V gene lookup returns CDR1 LGHDT and CDR2 YNNKEL (reference sequence). The length of the CDR3 is 11 residues. V lost 10 bases to trimming and J lost 14 bases, with 18 bases between them. The CDR3 sequence is CATNSREGKFF. In nucleotides, the CDR3 is TGTGCCACAAACTCCAGGGAAGGAAAGTTCTTC.

J is TRBJ2-3 and V is TRBV14; D is ambiguous. V dropped 1 base and J dropped 8 bases, with 4 bases sitting between them. CDR1 is SGHDN and CDR2 is FVKESK in the germline V gene. The CDR3 covers 11 residues. The CDR3 coding sequence is TGTGCCAGCAGCCAAGGTTCTACGCAGTATTTT. Translated: CASSQGSTQYF.

V and J are TRBV19 and TRBJ2-2; D not resolved. V lost 5 bases, J lost 7 bases, and 8 bases lay in between. CDR3 size: 12 residues. The germline CDR1 and CDR2 sequences are LNHDA and SQIVND (reference sequence). DNA of the CDR3: TGTGCCAGTAGTCTCGGCGTCGGGGAGCTGTTTTTT. It encodes CASSLGVGELFF.

CDR3 sequence: CASSYRGASGNTIYF. For the CDR3, the DNA is TGTGCCAGCAGTTACAGGGGCGCCTCTGGAAACACCATATATTTT. This chain links TRBV6-5 with TRBJ1-3; D is possibly TRBD1 (5 bases). The V and J ends lost 2 bases and 0 bases respectively, with 8 bases between them. The germline CDR1 and CDR2 sequences are MNHEY and SVGAGI. The CDR3 is 15 residues long.

This clone occurred once. V and J are TRBV7-3 and TRBJ2-2, with 9 bases matching TRBD2. Germline V CDR1 and CDR2: SGHTA, FQGTGA. Trimming cost V 2 bases and J 5 bases; bases outside gene matches: 6. The CDR3 is made up of 16 amino acids. The CDR3: CASSLFGGGATGELFF. The CDR3 DNA reads as TGTGCCAGCAGCTTATTTGGCGGGGGGGCAACCGGGGAGCTGTTTTTT.

The chain has TRBV7-3 and TRBJ1-1; tentative D call: TRBD1 (6 bases). With 1 base removed from V and 5 bases from J, the gap between germline ends came to 8 bases. The CDR3 totals 13 residues. The germline V gene encodes CDR1 SGHTA and CDR2 FQGTGA. The CDR3 coding sequence is TGTGCCAGCAGCTTAAGTACAGGGACTGAAGCTTTCTTT. This sequence encodes CASSLSTGTEAFF.

The chain joins TRBV7-2 to TRBJ1-6; 9 bases agree with TRBD1. Germline lookup yields CDR1 SGHTA and CDR2 FQGNSA. The CDR3 covers 16 residues. V lost 5 bases and J lost 7; bases outside the gene matches: 9. CDR3 in DNA: TGTGCCAGCAGCCCCGGGACAGGGTATCGGAATTCACCCCTCCACTTT. Its translation is CASSPGTGYRNSPLHF. Drawing the rest from reference TRBV7-2 and TRBJ1-6, the complete variable domain is GAGVSQSPSNKVTEKGKDVELRCDPISGHTALYWYRQSLGQGLEFLIYFQGNSAPDKSGLPSDRFSAERTGGSVSTLTIQRTQQEDSAVYLCASSPGTGYRNSPLHFGNGTRLTVT.

The rearrangement joins TRBV10-2 to TRBJ2-1; 9 bases match TRBD1. This CDR3 region has 16 residues. CDR1 WSHSY and CDR2 SAAADI come from the germline V gene. Trimming removed 8 bases from V and 5 bases from J; junction bases left unmatched: 13. The CDR3 is CASGDLQGAFNNEQFF. Written as DNA, the CDR3 is TGCGCCAGCGGGGATTTACAGGGGGCCTTTAACAATGAGCAGTTCTTC.

This sequence joins TRBV3-1 (or the pseudogene TRBV3-2) and TRBJ1-1; D remains ambiguous. CDR3 size: 15 residues. Trimming left V 0 bases short and J 7 bases short, with 15 bases between. The germline V gene has CDR1 LGHDT and CDR2 YNNKEL (reference sequence). CDR3 nucleotide sequence: TGTGCCAGCAGCCAAGATCTTGAACCTGCGTATGAAGCTTTCTTT. Protein product: CASSQDLEPAYEAFF.

This clone was seen once. This chain links TRBV2 with TRBJ2-1; D is uncertain. This CDR3 contains 12 residues. Trimming stripped 6 bases from V and 10 bases from J, with 13 bases between. Per germline, CDR1 SNHLY and CDR2 FYNNEI. CDR3 sequence: CASRLARMEQFF. The CDR3 DNA sequence: TGTGCCAGCAGACTCGCGAGAATGGAGCAGTTCTTC.

The CDR3 protein is CSVDGRGYTF. CDR3 nucleotide sequence: TGCAGCGTTGACGGTCGGGGCTACACCTTC. The chain links TRBV29-1 to TRBJ1-2; D unclear. The CDR3 totals 10 residues. V was pared by 3 bases and J by 8 bases, with 7 bases between. Germline V gene data show CDR1 as SQVTM and CDR2 as ANQGSEA.

This chain uses TRBV9 with TRBJ2-5, with 11 nucleotides matching TRBD2. The CDR3 runs 15 residues. Germline V gene sequence: CDR1 SGDLS, CDR2 YYNGEE. Germline trimming cut 0 bases from V and 5 bases from J; bases unmatched to any gene: 3. This chain's CDR3 is CASSVVTSGVETQYF. In DNA form, the CDR3 reads TGTGCCAGCAGCGTAGTGACTAGCGGGGTGGAGACCCAGTACTTC. Full variable domain (missing parts from reference TRBV9 and TRBJ2-5): DSGVTQTPKHLITATGQRVTLRCSPRSGDLSVYWYQQSLDQGLQFLIQYYNGEERAKGNILERFSAQQFPDLHSELNLSSLELGDSALYFCASSVVTSGVETQYFGPGTRLLVL.

This chain uses TRBV4-3 with TRBJ2-2, with TRBD2 as a possible D gene (5 bases). The CDR3 has 14 amino acids. The germline gives CDR1 LGHNA, CDR2 YSLEER. V dropped 1 base and J dropped 8 bases, with 11 bases sitting between them. The CDR3 here is CASSQGSGMGELFF. DNA for the CDR3: TGCGCCAGCAGCCAAGGGTCGGGGATGGGGGAGCTGTTTTTT.

The chain employs TRBV27 and TRBJ1-5; D is perhaps TRBD1 (5 bases). Trimming removed 6 bases from V and 5 bases from J, with 11 bases in between. This CDR3 is built from 13 residues. Germline CDR1 reads MNHEY; CDR2 reads SMNVEV (reference sequence). This chain's CDR3 is CASSPGRDQPQHF. The CDR3 nucleotides are TGTGCCAGCAGCCCTGGCAGGGATCAGCCCCAGCATTTT.

This clone appeared a single time. This chain links TRBV28 with TRBJ1-1; the D gene is possibly TRBD1 (5 bases). The V end was cut by 2 bases, the J end by 1 base, with 8 bases between. The CDR3 contains 14 residues. Germline CDR1 MDHEN, CDR2 SYDVKM. CDR3 nucleotide sequence: TGTGCCAGCAGTTTAAAAAGGGGGAACACTGAAGCTTTCTTT. This gives the protein CASSLKRGNTEAFF.

The chain recombines TRBV12-3 or TRBV12-4 with TRBJ1-4; D is ambiguous. V dropped 7 bases and J dropped 8 bases, with 11 bases sitting between them. The CDR3 loop spans 12 amino acids. The CDR3 reads CASTSGREKLFF. The CDR3 nucleotides read TGTGCCAGCACCTCAGGAAGAGAAAAACTGTTTTTT.

The rearrangement joins TRBV27 to TRBJ1-1, with 9 bases that match TRBD1. Trimming removed 6 bases from V and 3 bases from J; junction bases left unmatched: 14. The CDR3 consists of 17 residues. CDR1 and CDR2 (germline): MNHEY, SMNVEV (reference sequence). Here the CDR3 reads CASRSRTGVRRYTEAFF. The CDR3 DNA follows: TGTGCCAGCAGGAGCCGGACAGGGGTGAGGAGGTACACTGAAGCTTTCTTT.

J is TRBJ1-1 and V is TRBV10-3; weak D call: TRBD1 (5 bases). Germline V gene lookup returns CDR1 ENHRY and CDR2 SYGVKD. The CDR3 totals 13 residues. Deletions cut 6 bases from V and 3 bases from J, with 11 bases between. The CDR3 nucleotides are TGTGCCATCAGGGCGACGACAGACACTGAAGCTTTCTTT. The encoded protein is CAIRATTDTEAFF.

The J gene is TRBJ1-3, the V gene TRBV29-1, with D perhaps matching TRBD1 (6 bases). The CDR3 has 15 residues. V was trimmed by 5 bases and J by 4 bases, leaving 18 bases between them. Germline V gives CDR1 SQVTM, CDR2 ANQGSEA. The CDR3, as DNA: TGCAGCGTTCTCCTTCGGACAGCCCTAGGAAACACCATATATTTT. This encodes CSVLLRTALGNTIYF.

The V gene is TRBV9, the J gene TRBJ2-5; the match to TRBD2 covers 9 bases. The V gene end was trimmed by 4 bases and the J gene end by 5 bases; junction bases not matched to a gene: 6. The CDR3 sequence is 14 residues long. The germline V gene encodes CDR1 SGDLS and CDR2 YYNGEE. CDR3 sequence: CASSPGLAMETQYF. The CDR3, as DNA: TGTGCCAGCAGCCCCGGACTAGCGATGGAGACCCAGTACTTC. Complete variable domain (other parts from reference TRBV9 and TRBJ2-5): DSGVTQTPKHLITATGQRVTLRCSPRSGDLSVYWYQQSLDQGLQFLIQYYNGEERAKGNILERFSAQQFPDLHSELNLSSLELGDSALYFCASSPGLAMETQYFGPGTRLLVL.

As concerns this clone: Other DNA sequences in this specimen translate into the identical CDR3. V is TRBV28 and J is TRBJ1-5, with D tentatively TRBD1 (5 bases). Trimming removed 4 bases from V and 0 bases from J, with 22 bases in between. CDR1 and CDR2 from the germline V gene are MDHEN and SYDVKM. The CDR3 consists of 19 residues. The CDR3 is CASSSPRGRGGSSNQPQHF. CDR3 DNA sequence: TGTGCCAGCAGTTCCCCCCGGGGCCGGGGGGGGAGTAGCAATCAGCCCCAGCATTTT.

The chain combines TRBV7-2 with TRBJ2-5, with D perhaps TRBD1 (6 bases). The CDR3 has 15 amino acids. V lost 0 bases and J lost 5, with 13 bases in between. CDR1 is SGHTA and CDR2 is FQGNSA in the germline V gene. The CDR3 protein is CASSLAQGTSETQYF. The CDR3 region has the DNA TGTGCCAGCAGCTTAGCACAGGGAACGTCTGAGACCCAGTACTTC.

The V call is TRBV19, the J call TRBJ2-2; TRBD1 matches at 10 bases. After removal of 3 bases from V and 0 bases from J, the junction contained 1 base not matched to a gene. Per germline, CDR1 LNHDA and CDR2 SQIVND (reference sequence). The CDR3 consists of 16 residues. The CDR3 region has the DNA TGTGCCAGTAGTATGGGGACAGGGGCGAACACCGGGGAGCTGTTTTTT. This translates into CASSMGTGANTGELFF.

This rearrangement joins TRBV6-5 to TRBJ1-1; 7 bases are a match to TRBD1. The CDR3 extends over 13 amino acids. Germline CDR1 and CDR2: MNHEY and SVGAGI. V gave up 6 bases and J gave up 4 bases; unmatched junction bases: 5. For the CDR3, the DNA is TGTGCCAGCAGGCCCAACAGGGGCACTGAAGCTTTCTTT. Its protein product is CASRPNRGTEAFF.

The V gene is TRBV3-1 (or the pseudogene TRBV3-2), the J gene TRBJ2-5; the D is unclear. V was cut by 4 bases and J by 0 bases, with 3 bases left in between. This CDR3 has 12 amino acids. Germline lookup yields CDR1 LGHDT and CDR2 YNNKEL (reference sequence). The CDR3 here is CASSLDQETQYF. The CDR3 DNA is TGTGCCAGCAGCCTGGACCAAGAGACCCAGTACTTC.

The chain has TRBV11-2 and TRBJ2-7; possible D gene TRBD1, 5 bases. V dropped 0 bases and J dropped 2 bases, with 14 bases sitting between them. The CDR3 loop spans 16 amino acids. Germline CDR1 SGHAT, CDR2 FQNNGV. DNA of the CDR3: TGTGCCAGCAGCTTAGAGCAGGGTCTAGGTACCTACGAGCAGTACTTC. It codes for CASSLEQGLGTYEQYF.

The genes are TRBV7-8 and TRBJ2-7, with TRBD1 matching over 7 bases. Trimming removed 5 bases from V and 1 base from J; junction bases left unmatched: 5. Germline V gene sequence: CDR1 SGHVS, CDR2 FQNEAQ. The CDR3 totals 14 residues. In DNA, the CDR3 is TGTGCCAGCAGCCGGACAGGTGTATCCTACGAGCAGTACTTC. Translation: CASSRTGVSYEQYF.

The CDR3 spells CASSYSFQHTQYF. The CDR3 region has the DNA TGTGCCAGCAGTTATTCGTTTCAACATACGCAGTATTTT. The chain is built from TRBV6-1 and TRBJ2-3; D not resolved. The CDR3 sequence is 13 residues long. Trimming took off 5 bases at V and 7 bases at J, with 13 bases between the two ends. Germline-derived CDR1 and CDR2 are MNHNS and SASEGT.